The 8 T cell receptor beta chains reported below all come from one sample, sequenced in a study of OX40 agonist ivuxolimab in advanced cancers. Libraries were prepared by immunoSEQ multiplex PCR; TCRdb keeps only in-frame clonotypes and omits some of them. The sample includes roughly 40,000 clones, approximately 90% of them seen just once. Source: CD4+ or CD8+ T cells sorted from blood, taken in a trial of the OX40 agonist ivuxolimab. The receptors stem from an adult with an advanced solid tumor such as melanoma, head and neck, liver or kidney cancer.

The genes are TRBV9 and TRBJ2-3; perhaps TRBD1 as D (6 bases). CDR1 is SGDLS and CDR2 is YYNGEE in the germline V gene. The V end lost 3 bases, the J end lost 6 bases, and 20 bases lay between the germline ends. The CDR3 length is 16 residues. CDR3 sequence reads: CASSAEPGQAADTQYF. Here the CDR3 DNA reads TGTGCCAGCAGCGCAGAACCGGGACAAGCAGCTGATACGCAGTATTTT. Using reference TRBV9 and TRBJ2-3 for the parts outside the CDR3, the full variable domain is DSGVTQTPKHLITATGQRVTLRCSPRSGDLSVYWYQQSLDQGLQFLIQYYNGEERAKGNILERFSAQQFPDLHSELNLSSLELGDSALYFCASSAEPGQAADTQYFGPGTRLTVL.

The V gene is TRBV5-8, the J gene TRBJ1-5; 10 bases are shared with TRBD1. Germline CDR1 reads SGHTS; CDR2 reads YDEGEE. J gave up 4 bases and V 4 bases, and 8 bases lay outside the gene matches. This CDR3 spans 16 amino acids. CDR3: CASSLGTGVWNQPQHF. The CDR3 DNA reads TGTGCCAGCAGCCTTGGGACAGGGGTTTGGAATCAGCCCCAGCATTTT.

The chain uses TRBV6-5 and TRBJ1-6; 7 bases map to TRBD1. After removal of 6 bases from V and 7 bases from J, the junction contained 9 bases not matched to a gene. Germline V CDR1 and CDR2: MNHEY, SVGAGI. This CDR3 has 15 amino acids. CDR3 loop: CASRTTGAKNSPLHF. As DNA, the CDR3 is TGTGCCAGCAGGACAACAGGGGCCAAGAATTCACCCCTCCACTTT.

This CDR3 is CATSRDRAGGELFF. CDR3 nucleotide sequence: TGTGCCACCAGCAGAGATCGAGCGGGCGGGGAGCTGTTTTTT. The V gene is TRBV15, the J gene TRBJ2-2, with TRBD2 as a possible D gene (6 bases). V gave up 0 bases and J gave up 7 bases, with 9 bases separating them. This CDR3 is 14 amino acids long. Per germline, CDR1 LNHNV and CDR2 YYDKDF (reference sequence). The complete variable domain, with remaining parts taken from reference TRBV15 and TRBJ2-2, reads DAMVIQNPRYQVTQFGKPVTLSCSQTLNHNVMYWYQQKSSQAPKLLFHYYDKDFNNEADTPDNFQSRRPNTSFCFLDIRSPGLGDTAMYLCATSRDRAGGELFFGEGSRLTVL.

To note about this clone: Other DNA sequences in this sample translate to the same CDR3. The V and J genes are TRBV18 and TRBJ1-3, with D maybe TRBD1 (5 bases). The CDR3 is made up of 13 amino acids. Germline assignment: CDR1 KGHSH and CDR2 LQKENI. V dropped 2 bases and J dropped 4 bases, with 6 bases sitting between them. DNA for the CDR3: TGTGCCAGCTCACCAGGGACGGGAAACACCATATATTTT. It encodes CASSPGTGNTIYF.

Only a few counts were recorded for this clone. This sequence joins TRBV5-5 and TRBJ2-7; 10 nucleotides align to TRBD1. The germline V gene has CDR1 SGHKS and CDR2 YYEKEE (reference sequence). V was pared by 5 bases and J by 5 bases, with 4 bases of the junction left unmatched. The CDR3 spans 13 residues. The CDR3 DNA follows: TGTGCCAGCAGGGGGACAGGGGACAACGAGCAGTACTTC. This gives the protein CASRGTGDNEQYF.

V is TRBV6-1 and J is TRBJ2-7, with 12 bases aligning to TRBD2. This CDR3 has 13 residues. V trimming: 4 bases; J trimming: 7 bases; junction bases outside the gene matches: 2. Germline CDR1 reads MNHNS; CDR2 reads SASEGT. This chain's CDR3 is CASSATSGREQYF. The CDR3 DNA is TGTGCCAGCAGTGCTACTAGCGGGAGGGAGCAGTACTTC.

The chain recombines TRBV4-1 with TRBJ2-1; 11 bases are a match to TRBD2. The germline gives CDR1 MGHRA, CDR2 YSYEKL. The CDR3 has 18 residues. The J segment lost 8 bases and the V segment lost 4 bases, leaving 16 bases of the junction unmatched. The CDR3 is CASSPHSGRANRRHEQFF. The CDR3 DNA reads TGCGCCAGCAGCCCCCATAGCGGGAGGGCCAATCGAAGACATGAGCAGTTCTTC.